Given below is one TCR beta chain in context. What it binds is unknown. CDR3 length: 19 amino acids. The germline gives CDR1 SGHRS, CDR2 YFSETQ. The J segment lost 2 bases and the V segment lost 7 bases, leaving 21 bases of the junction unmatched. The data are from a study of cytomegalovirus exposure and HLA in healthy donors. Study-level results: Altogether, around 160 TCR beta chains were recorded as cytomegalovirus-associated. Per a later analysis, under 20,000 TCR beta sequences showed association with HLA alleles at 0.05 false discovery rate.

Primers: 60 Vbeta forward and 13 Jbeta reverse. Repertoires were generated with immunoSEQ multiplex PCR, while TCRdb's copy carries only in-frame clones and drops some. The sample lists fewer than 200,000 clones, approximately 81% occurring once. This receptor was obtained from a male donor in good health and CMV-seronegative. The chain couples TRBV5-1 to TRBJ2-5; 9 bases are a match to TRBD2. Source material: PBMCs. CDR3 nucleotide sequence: TGCGCCAGCGGCTGGCCATCAGGCCGGGTTAGCGGGGGACAAGAGACCCAGTACTTC. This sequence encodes CASGWPSGRVSGGQETQYF. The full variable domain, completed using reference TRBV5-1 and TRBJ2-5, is KAGVTQTPRYLIKTRGQQVTLSCSPISGHRSVSWYQQTPGQGLQFLFEYFSETQRNKGNFPGRFSGRQFSNSRSEMNVSTLELGDSALYLCASGWPSGRVSGGQETQYFGPGTRLLVL.